The 18 T cell receptor beta chains reported below all come from one sample, sequenced in a study of T cell responses to AZD1222 COVID-19 vaccine. The protocol was immunoSEQ multiplex PCR, while the TCRdb copy is restricted to in-frame clones and leaves out a portion. Among around 120,000 clones listed, about 90% were seen once. Sequencing was performed on peripheral blood, taken 28 days after the second AZD1222 dose. The receptors derive from an adult who received the AZD1222 COVID-19 vaccine.

The chain combines TRBV28 with TRBJ2-7; 7 bases align to TRBD1. The CDR3 runs 13 residues. V was clipped by 6 bases and J by 3 bases; unmatched bases: 5. CDR1 MDHEN and CDR2 SYDVKM come from the germline V gene. The CDR3 coding sequence is TGTGCCAGCAGAACCACAGGGGTCTACGAGCAGTACTTC. This codes for CASRTTGVYEQYF.

The chain combines TRBV5-4 with TRBJ2-7; TRBD2 matches at 8 bases. The V gene end was trimmed by 0 bases and the J gene end by 2 bases; junction bases not matched to a gene: 4. Germline CDR1 and CDR2: SGHNT and YYREEE (reference sequence). The CDR3 is 15 residues long. In DNA, the CDR3 is TGTGCCAGCAGCTTGGTACCTAGCGGGCCCTACGAGCAGTACTTC. As protein: CASSLVPSGPYEQYF.

J is TRBJ2-1 and V is TRBV7-9, with 13 bases fitting TRBD2. Germline loops: CDR1 SEHNR, CDR2 FQNEAQ (reference sequence). The CDR3 is 19 residues long. The trim removed 1 base at V and 0 bases at J, leaving 6 bases unmatched. CDR3 coding DNA: TGTGCCAGCAGCTTAGAGGGACTAGCGGGAATAAGCTCCTACAATGAGCAGTTCTTC. Its translation: CASSLEGLAGISSYNEQFF. The entire variable domain, with the rest obtained from reference TRBV7-9 and TRBJ2-1, is as follows: DTGVSQNPRHKITKRGQNVTFRCDPISEHNRLYWYRQTLGQGPEFLTYFQNEAQLEKSRLLSDRFSAERPKGSFSTLEIQRTEQGDSAMYLCASSLEGLAGISSYNEQFFGPGTRLTVL.

V usage is TRBV18 and J usage is TRBJ2-7, with D unclear. V lost 0 bases and J lost 2, with 14 bases in between. Germline loops: CDR1 KGHSH, CDR2 LQKENI. This CDR3 comprises 16 residues. CDR3 in DNA: TGTGCCAGCTCACCACCTGGTCCGGACCGGACCTACGAGCAGTACTTC. The encoded protein is CASSPPGPDRTYEQYF. The full variable domain, with the rest looked up from reference TRBV18 and TRBJ2-7, is NAGVMQNPRHLVRRRGQEARLRCSPMKGHSHVYWYRQLPEEGLKFMVYLQKENIIDESGMPKERFSAEFPKEGPSILRIQQVVRGDSAAYFCASSPPGPDRTYEQYFGPGTRLTVT.

This chain connects TRBV7-8 to TRBJ1-2; D is perhaps TRBD1 (6 bases). V lost 3 bases to trimming and J lost 6 bases, with 8 bases between them. The CDR3 runs to 12 residues. Germline V gene data show CDR1 as SGHVS and CDR2 as FQNEAQ. This CDR3 reads CASSFRTDGYTF. In DNA, the CDR3 is TGTGCCAGCAGCTTCCGGACAGATGGCTACACCTTC.

V usage is TRBV6-1 and J usage is TRBJ2-1; 7 bases line up with TRBD2. This CDR3 spans 15 amino acids. V was pared by 1 base and J by 15 bases, with 15 bases of the junction left unmatched. Germline V gene lookup returns CDR1 MNHNS and CDR2 SASEGT. The CDR3 reads CASSEDLVSGDAPFF. For the CDR3, the DNA is TGTGCCAGCAGTGAAGATTTGGTCAGCGGGGATGCTCCGTTCTTC.

The chain links TRBV3-1 (or the pseudogene TRBV3-2) to TRBJ2-7; maybe TRBD1 (6 bases). With 2 bases removed from V and 6 bases from J, the gap between germline ends came to 17 bases. From germline, CDR1 is LGHDT and CDR2 YNNKEL (reference sequence). The CDR3 runs to 15 residues. The CDR3 sequence is CASSQTSRGKGEQYF. The CDR3 nucleotides are TGTGCCAGCAGCCAAACGTCCAGGGGAAAGGGCGAGCAGTACTTC.

The CDR3 spells CATSRTGARQPQHF. As DNA, the CDR3 is TGTGCCACCAGCAGGACAGGGGCTCGTCAGCCCCAGCATTTT. The V call is TRBV15, the J call TRBJ1-5; 8 bases agree with TRBD1. The CDR3 extends over 14 amino acids. CDR1 and CDR2 (germline): LNHNV, YYDKDF (reference sequence). Trimming cost V 3 bases and J 6 bases; bases outside gene matches: 4.

CDR3 residues: CASSTTGTIYF. The CDR3 nucleotides read TGTGCCAGCAGTACAACAGGGACCATATATTTT. The rearrangement links TRBV6-5 to TRBJ1-3, with D perhaps TRBD1 (6 bases). Trimming cost V 5 bases and J 10 bases, with 9 bases left between them. Germline V lookup: CDR1 MNHEY, CDR2 SVGAGI. CDR3 length: 11 amino acids.

This clone was picked up one time. CDR3 loop: CASSESGGLQGYTF. CDR3 bases: TGTGCCAGCAGTGAATCCGGGGGACTCCAGGGCTACACCTTC. The V and J genes are TRBV2 and TRBJ1-2; perhaps TRBD1 as D (5 bases). This CDR3 contains 14 residues. With 2 bases removed from V and 8 bases from J, the gap between germline ends came to 15 bases. Per germline, CDR1 SNHLY and CDR2 FYNNEI. The full variable domain, completed using reference TRBV2 and TRBJ1-2, is EPEVTQTPSHQVTQMGQEVILRCVPISNHLYFYWYRQILGQKVEFLVSFYNNEISEKSEIFDDQFSVERPDGSNFTLKIRSTKLEDSAMYFCASSESGGLQGYTFGSGTRLTVV.

The chain carries TRBV4-1 and TRBJ1-1, with TRBD1 matching 12 bases. The trim removed 2 bases at V and 5 bases at J, leaving 15 bases unmatched. Germline V gene data show CDR1 as MGHRA and CDR2 as YSYEKL. This CDR3 spans 19 amino acids. For the CDR3, the DNA is TGCGCCAGCAGCCAAACAGGGGCCGGGACAGGGGGCTTGGGTACTGAAGCTTTCTTT. This encodes CASSQTGAGTGGLGTEAFF.

This chain uses TRBV28 with TRBJ1-2; possibly TRBD1 for D (6 bases). The CDR3 covers 16 residues. Germline CDR1 MDHEN, CDR2 SYDVKM. Trimming removed 4 bases at V and 3 bases at J, with 18 bases between. CDR3 loop: CASSSYTQGLDYGYTF. The CDR3 DNA reads as TGTGCCAGCAGTTCATATACACAGGGTTTGGACTATGGCTACACCTTC.

This clone has just a few counts. The chain combines TRBV5-4 with TRBJ1-3, with a possible D match to TRBD1 (6 bases). Between the trimmed V and J ends, which lost 1 base and 8 bases, there was a span of 10 bases. The CDR3 is 13 amino acids. Germline V lookup: CDR1 SGHNT, CDR2 YYREEE (reference sequence). The CDR3 loop reads CASSLSRGDTIYF. In DNA, the CDR3 is TGTGCCAGCAGCTTGAGTAGGGGGGACACCATATATTTT.

The chain couples TRBV28 to TRBJ2-7, with 11 bases lining up with TRBD2. V gave up 7 bases and J gave up 3 bases; unmatched junction bases: 2. CDR3 length: 13 residues. The germline gives CDR1 MDHEN, CDR2 SYDVKM. CDR3 in amino acids: CASTTSGSYEQYF. The CDR3 DNA reads TGTGCCAGCACCACTAGCGGGAGCTACGAGCAGTACTTC.

This chain uses TRBV28 with TRBJ1-1; possibly TRBD1 for D (5 bases). V lost 5 bases and J lost 7, with 17 bases in between. CDR3 length equals 14 residues. Germline CDR1 MDHEN, CDR2 SYDVKM. CDR3 sequence: CASSLTPRQFEAFF. DNA of the CDR3: TGTGCCAGCAGTCTAACCCCACGACAGTTTGAAGCTTTCTTT.

This clone was observed a single time. J is TRBJ2-3 and V is TRBV29-1, with 16 bases that match TRBD2. Germline CDR1 reads SQVTM; CDR2 reads ANQGSEA. The J segment lost 4 bases and the V segment lost 6 bases, leaving 4 bases of the junction unmatched. CDR3 size: 15 residues. CDR3 DNA sequence: TGCAGCGTGGGGACTAGCGGGGGGGCGGCAGATACGCAGTATTTT. Residues: CSVGTSGGAADTQYF.

The chain joins TRBV28 to TRBJ1-4, with 7 positions matching TRBD1. The CDR3 consists of 15 residues. J lost 11 bases, V lost 5 bases, and 14 bases had no gene match. Germline V gene lookup returns CDR1 MDHEN and CDR2 SYDVKM. The CDR3 is CASSITGQRKGKLFF. In nucleotides, the CDR3 is TGTGCCAGCAGTATAACGGGACAGAGGAAGGGGAAACTGTTTTTT.

V is TRBV27 and J is TRBJ1-2; a possible D gene is TRBD1 (6 bases). The CDR3 has 13 residues. Germline V CDR1 and CDR2: MNHEY, SMNVEV (reference sequence). V lost 6 bases and J 0 bases, leaving 8 bases between the germline ends. The CDR3 DNA reads TGTGCCAGCAGACAGGGAGCTAACTATGGCTACACCTTC. It translates to CASRQGANYGYTF.